What follows are 20 T cell receptor beta chains derived from one specimen sequenced in a study of cytomegalovirus exposure and HLA in healthy donors. Primers for the PCR totalled 60 Vbeta and 13 Jbeta. The data were produced by immunoSEQ multiplex PCR, yet TCRdb's version contains in-frame clones alone and is incomplete. This table has about 160,000 clones, roughly 79% appearing once. What was sequenced was PBMCs. These TCRs come from a woman in her forties or fifties in good health and CMV-seronegative.

V is TRBV28 and J is TRBJ2-3; 7 bases are a match to TRBD2. The CDR3 extends over 14 amino acids. From germline, CDR1 is MDHEN and CDR2 SYDVKM. V was clipped by 4 bases and J by 5 bases; unmatched bases: 6. The CDR3 DNA reads TGTGCCAGCAGTTCCTTGGGGGGGGGAGATACGCAGTATTTT. Translation: CASSSLGGGDTQYF.

V is TRBV19 and J is TRBJ2-1; 9 bases are shared with TRBD2. The germline V gene encodes CDR1 LNHDA and CDR2 SQIVND (reference sequence). J was trimmed by 10 bases and V by 3 bases; bases with no gene match: 7. The CDR3 totals 14 residues. CDR3 residues: CASSIGGTSWEQFF. CDR3 coding DNA: TGTGCCAGTAGTATTGGGGGGACTAGCTGGGAGCAGTTCTTC.

V and J are TRBV10-2 and TRBJ2-2, with D tentatively TRBD2 (5 bases). V was cut by 7 bases and J by 4 bases, with 10 bases left in between. This CDR3 is 13 amino acids long. Germline V gives CDR1 WSHSY, CDR2 SAAADI. The CDR3 DNA sequence: TGCGCCAGCACCGGACTCATCACCGGGGAGCTGTTTTTT. It specifies CASTGLITGELFF.

This chain links TRBV7-2 with TRBJ2-3; TRBD2 agrees at 8 bases. The V gene end was trimmed by 1 base and the J gene end by 4 bases; junction bases not matched to a gene: 4. CDR1 and CDR2 (germline): SGHTA, FQGNSA. The CDR3 totals 15 residues. CDR3 residues: CASSLGAGAPDTQYF. The CDR3 nucleotides read TGTGCCAGCAGCTTAGGAGCGGGGGCCCCAGATACGCAGTATTTT. Full variable domain (missing parts from reference TRBV7-2 and TRBJ2-3): GAGVSQSPSNKVTEKGKDVELRCDPISGHTALYWYRQSLGQGLEFLIYFQGNSAPDKSGLPSDRFSAERTGGSVSTLTIQRTQQEDSAVYLCASSLGAGAPDTQYFGPGTRLTVL.

The rearrangement uses TRBV5-1 and TRBJ2-7, with D possibly being TRBD1 (7 bases). Trimming removed 4 bases at V and 0 bases at J, with 14 bases between. The CDR3 is made up of 15 amino acids. Germline V CDR1 and CDR2: SGHRS, YFSETQ. The CDR3: CASSPPGGSSYEQYF. Written as DNA, the CDR3 is TGCGCCAGCAGCCCCCCAGGGGGGAGCTCCTACGAGCAGTACTTC.

The chain joins TRBV27 to TRBJ1-1; maybe TRBD1 (5 bases). CDR1 is MNHEY and CDR2 is SMNVEV in the germline V gene (reference sequence). V was pared by 8 bases and J by 6 bases, with 16 bases between. CDR3 length: 13 amino acids. This CDR3 reads CASWPGMIAEAFF. The CDR3 bases are TGTGCCAGCTGGCCAGGGATGATTGCTGAAGCTTTCTTT.

This clone turned up a few times. V and J are TRBV5-4 and TRBJ1-1; no clear D gene. Trimming shortened V by 0 bases and J by 0 bases, and 15 bases separated the two germline ends. This CDR3 is 17 amino acids long. Germline CDR1 is SGHNT and CDR2 is YYREEE (reference sequence). CDR3 DNA sequence: TGTGCCAGCAGCTTGGGAGGAAGGCCCCATTTGAACACTGAAGCTTTCTTT. It encodes CASSLGGRPHLNTEAFF.

This chain joins TRBV4-3 and TRBJ2-5; D remains ambiguous. Trimming left V 1 base short and J 4 bases short, with 7 bases between. CDR3 size: 13 residues. CDR1 is LGHNA, CDR2 YSLEER, per germline. CDR3 in DNA: TGCGCCAGCAGCCAAGGCAGGCGAGAGACCCAGTACTTC. Protein: CASSQGRRETQYF.

The chain is built from TRBV2 and TRBJ2-3, with 9 bases matching TRBD2. Germline V gene sequence: CDR1 SNHLY, CDR2 FYNNEI. The CDR3 runs to 14 residues. Trimming cost V 4 bases and J 8 bases; bases outside gene matches: 7. This CDR3 reads CASSGTSEDGTQYF. For the CDR3, the DNA is TGTGCCAGCAGTGGGACTAGCGAGGATGGTACGCAGTATTTT.

V is TRBV6-5 and J is TRBJ1-1, with a possible D match to TRBD1 (5 bases). Germline V gene sequence: CDR1 MNHEY, CDR2 SVGAGI. The CDR3 runs to 12 residues. Trimming cost V 5 bases and J 11 bases, with 15 bases left between them. CDR3 nucleotides: TGTGCCAGCAGTCAGACGGGGGTACACGCTTTCTTT. Its protein is CASSQTGVHAFF.

This clone was recorded once. The rearrangement joins TRBV14 to TRBJ1-1; D might be TRBD1 (6 bases). Germline V CDR1 and CDR2: SGHDN, FVKESK. V gave up 6 bases and J gave up 3 bases, with 17 bases separating them. The CDR3 spans 15 residues. The CDR3 sequence: CASRPIGGAYTEAFF. CDR3 in DNA: TGTGCCAGCAGGCCGATAGGGGGAGCGTACACTGAAGCTTTCTTT.

This chain connects TRBV7-2 to TRBJ2-7, with D tentatively TRBD1 (5 bases). The CDR3 covers 15 residues. Germline CDR1 and CDR2: SGHTA and FQGNSA. V gave up 4 bases and J gave up 0 bases, with 13 bases separating them. DNA for the CDR3: TGTGCCAGCAGCTCCGGACACCACATCTCCTACGAGCAGTACTTC. It codes for CASSSGHHISYEQYF.

The rearrangement joins TRBV5-1 to TRBJ1-3; TRBD1 matches at 9 bases. V trimming: 7 bases; J trimming: 3 bases; junction bases outside the gene matches: 8. This CDR3 contains 15 residues. Germline V gene sequence: CDR1 SGHRS, CDR2 YFSETQ. The CDR3 region is CASGRGTGNGNTIYF. The CDR3 DNA sequence: TGCGCCAGCGGAAGGGGGACAGGGAATGGAAACACCATATATTTT. The full variable domain, in which reference TRBV5-1 and TRBJ1-3 provide the parts outside the CDR3, is KAGVTQTPRYLIKTRGQQVTLSCSPISGHRSVSWYQQTPGQGLQFLFEYFSETQRNKGNFPGRFSGRQFSNSRSEMNVSTLELGDSALYLCASGRGTGNGNTIYFGEGSWLTVV.

This sequence joins TRBV13 and TRBJ1-3; 8 bases map to TRBD1. The trim removed 3 bases at V and 1 base at J, leaving 2 bases unmatched. CDR1 and CDR2 (germline): PRHDT, FYEKMQ (reference sequence). This CDR3 is built from 15 residues. The DNA for the CDR3 is TGTGCCAGCAGCTTGGACAGGGAATCTGGAAACACCATATATTTT. Translated: CASSLDRESGNTIYF.

The chain combines TRBV15 with TRBJ1-2, with 10 bases matching TRBD1. The CDR3 consists of 15 residues. V gave up 0 bases and J gave up 8 bases; unmatched junction bases: 6. Germline CDR1 is LNHNV and CDR2 is YYDKDF (reference sequence). As DNA, the CDR3 is TGTGCCACCAGCAGAGACCCCGGGACAGGGGCCGGCTACACCTTC. Residues: CATSRDPGTGAGYTF.

Here the CDR3 DNA reads TGTGCCAGCAGCTTAGTAGGGGACAAGGACCCCTACGAGCAGTACTTC. Translation gives CASSLVGDKDPYEQYF. The rearrangement uses TRBV7-9 and TRBJ2-7; D might be TRBD1 (6 bases). Germline assignment: CDR1 SEHNR and CDR2 FQNEAQ (reference sequence). Trimming took 1 base from V and 2 from J, leaving 15 bases between them. The CDR3 has 16 amino acids.

J is TRBJ1-1 and V is TRBV28, with 7 bases identical to TRBD1. The CDR3 is 14 residues long. Unmatched junction bases numbered 12, after V lost 8 bases and J lost 6 bases. Looked up from germline, CDR1 is MDHEN and CDR2 is SYDVKM. The CDR3 sequence: CASSPGRGYSEAFF. CDR3 bases: TGTGCCAGCTCTCCGGGCAGGGGGTATTCTGAAGCTTTCTTT.

The chain has TRBV28 and TRBJ2-3; 9 bases map to TRBD2. The germline V gene encodes CDR1 MDHEN and CDR2 SYDVKM. V gave up 8 bases and J gave up 1 base; unmatched junction bases: 7. The CDR3 has 15 residues. The CDR3 loop is CASGFRGRGTDTQYF. CDR3 DNA sequence: TGTGCCAGCGGCTTTCGCGGGAGGGGCACAGATACGCAGTATTTT.

The chain recombines TRBV10-1 with TRBJ2-2; 9 bases line up with TRBD1. V gave up 4 bases and J gave up 6 bases; unmatched junction bases: 0. This CDR3 spans 13 amino acids. Germline V gene sequence: CDR1 WNHNN, CDR2 SYGVQD (reference sequence). This CDR3 is CASSGQGAGELFF. The CDR3 region has the DNA TGCGCCAGCAGTGGACAGGGGGCCGGGGAGCTGTTTTTT.

Concerning this clone: Other DNA sequences in this sample translate to the same CDR3. V and J are TRBV28 and TRBJ1-2, with a tentative D call TRBD1 (5 bases). This CDR3 is built from 16 residues. V shed 2 bases and J shed 2 bases, with 15 bases lying between them. CDR1 and CDR2 (germline): MDHEN, SYDVKM. CDR3 nucleotides: TGTGCCAGCAGTTTAGGGCCAGGACAAATCAACTATGGCTACACCTTC. Its translation: CASSLGPGQINYGYTF.